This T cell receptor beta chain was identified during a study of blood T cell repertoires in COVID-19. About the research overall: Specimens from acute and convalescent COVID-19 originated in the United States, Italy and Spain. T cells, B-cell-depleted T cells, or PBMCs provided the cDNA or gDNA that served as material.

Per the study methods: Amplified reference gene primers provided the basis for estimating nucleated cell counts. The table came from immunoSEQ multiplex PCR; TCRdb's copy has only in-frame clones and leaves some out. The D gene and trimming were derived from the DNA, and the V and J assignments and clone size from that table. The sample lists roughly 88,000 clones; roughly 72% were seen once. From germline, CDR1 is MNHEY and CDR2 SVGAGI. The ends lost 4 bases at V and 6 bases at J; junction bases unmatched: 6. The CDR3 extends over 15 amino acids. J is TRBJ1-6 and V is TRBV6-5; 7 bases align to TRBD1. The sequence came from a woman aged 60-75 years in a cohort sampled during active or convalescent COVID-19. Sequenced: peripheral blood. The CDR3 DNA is TGTGCCAGCAGTTCTCGGACAGGTTTTAATTCACCCCTCCACTTT. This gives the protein CASSSRTGFNSPLHF.